The 5 T cell receptor beta chains below were found in one sample sequenced in a study of T cells after yellow fever vaccination (dated by TCRdb to between 2018 and 2020). Library generation was performed with 5' RACE. Sequencing was performed on an Illumina NovaSeq 6000. TCRdb itself trimmed the public reads at Q25 with fastp, ran MiXCR and retained productive beta chains. When rows share a CDR3 protein, they turn into one entry using the most common DNA and genes. This sample lists some 290,000 distinct CDR3 sequences; about 10% were detected once. Roughly 3% of the sample comes from the top ten. The intended sense of this specimen's treatment or condition label: live attenuated yellow fever vaccine strain. Sequencing used CD4+ T cells sorted from PBMCs, obtained 45 days after the yellow fever booster vaccination. The receptors derive from a man aged 18 to 30 who received the YFV17D yellow fever vaccine.

This chain links TRBV6-2 or TRBV6-3 with TRBJ2-2; 10 bases align to TRBD1. V shed 9 bases and J 5 bases; nucleotides not matched to a gene: 12. Germline values: CDR1 MNHEY, CDR2 SVGEGT. The CDR3 is 16 amino acids. CDR3 residues: CASVARGTGETGELFF. CDR3 sequence (DNA): TGTGCCAGTGTGGCCCGAGGGACAGGGGAAACCGGGGAGCTGTTTTTT.

The rearrangement joins TRBV9 to TRBJ2-5, with a possible D match to TRBD2 (5 bases). Germline lookup yields CDR1 SGDLS and CDR2 YYNGEE. Between the trimmed V and J ends, which lost 0 bases and 5 bases, there was a span of 8 bases. The CDR3 has 13 residues. The CDR3 sequence is CASSVGETETQYF. The DNA of the CDR3 is TGTGCCAGCAGCGTAGGGGAGACGGAGACCCAGTACTTC.

In this sample, this clonotype turned up a few times. The V and J genes are TRBV7-3 and TRBJ2-2; D is ambiguous. The germline V gene encodes CDR1 SGHTA and CDR2 FQGTGA. The CDR3 is 12 residues long. V shed 4 bases and J shed 7 bases, with 7 bases lying between them. CDR3 in DNA: TGTGCCAGCAGCTCATGGGGCGGGGAGCTGTTTTTT. Its translation is CASSSWGGELFF.

The gene calls are TRBV6-6 and TRBJ1-5; weak D call: TRBD1 (5 bases). This CDR3 contains 17 residues. V was cut by 6 bases and J by 5 bases, with 23 bases left in between. Per the germline V gene, CDR1 is MNHNY and CDR2 is SVGAGI (reference sequence). The chain's CDR3 is CASRNPTWKGIDQPQHF. In nucleotides, the CDR3 is TGTGCCAGCAGGAACCCCACCTGGAAGGGGATTGATCAGCCCCAGCATTTT.

The J gene is TRBJ1-1, the V gene TRBV28; D call uncertain. The germline V gene has CDR1 MDHEN and CDR2 SYDVKM. The V and J ends lost 5 bases and 1 base respectively, with 14 bases between them. The CDR3 loop spans 15 amino acids. The CDR3 DNA reads as TGTGCCAGCAGTCCCCCAAGGCAGCAGAACACTGAAGCTTTCTTT. As protein: CASSPPRQQNTEAFF.